Shown below are 15 T cell receptor beta chains from a single sample sequenced in a study of T cell repertoires in ileal Crohn's disease. TCRdb's copy holds only in-frame clones and misses some; the assay was immunoSEQ multiplex PCR. The repertoire consists of about 17,000 clones, with over 50% occurring once and the leading ten covering 6.5%. Sample: ileal tissue. Every receptor here comes from an adult with Crohn's disease.

The chain links TRBV5-6 to TRBJ2-1; 11 bases line up with TRBD1. Germline CDR1 is SGHDT and CDR2 is YYEEEE. V trimming: 3 bases; J trimming: 7 bases; junction bases outside the gene matches: 9. The CDR3 totals 16 residues. CDR3 DNA sequence: TGTGCCAGCAGCTCACGGGACAGGGGGAGGTTGAATGAGCAGTTCTTC. Its translation is CASSSRDRGRLNEQFF.

This clone was recorded a few times. The genes are TRBV27 and TRBJ1-5, with TRBD1 identical over 7 bases. CDR1 and CDR2 from the germline V gene are MNHEY and SMNVEV (reference sequence). Germline trimming cut 5 bases from V and 4 bases from J; bases unmatched to any gene: 8. The CDR3 consists of 15 residues. This chain's CDR3 is CASSKGQSPNQPQHF. CDR3 DNA: TGTGCCAGCAGTAAGGGACAGTCACCTAATCAGCCCCAGCATTTT.

This chain joins TRBV18 and TRBJ1-2; no firm D call. Trimming cost V 2 bases and J 6 bases, with 10 bases left between them. The CDR3 length is 13 residues. Germline assignment: CDR1 KGHSH and CDR2 LQKENI. The CDR3 region has the DNA TGTGCCAGCTCACCAAAAGGGAGGAATGGCTACACCTTC. Translated: CASSPKGRNGYTF.

The chain couples TRBV7-2 to TRBJ2-7, with 9 bases that match TRBD2. Germline V gene lookup returns CDR1 SGHTA and CDR2 FQGNSA. Trimming took 5 bases from V and 0 from J; bases not matched to a gene: 5. The CDR3 loop spans 15 amino acids. CDR3 residues: CASSEYSGSSYEQYF. CDR3 nucleotides: TGTGCCAGCAGCGAATATAGCGGGAGCTCCTACGAGCAGTACTTC.

This clone was counted a few times. The rearrangement links TRBV9 to TRBJ2-2; 9 bases are shared with TRBD2. The CDR3 extends over 16 amino acids. The germline V gene has CDR1 SGDLS and CDR2 YYNGEE. V trimming: 0 bases; J trimming: 7 bases; junction bases outside the gene matches: 7. The CDR3 is CASSVGAGGPGGELFF. The CDR3, as DNA: TGTGCCAGCAGCGTAGGGGCGGGAGGGCCTGGCGGGGAGCTGTTTTTT.

There are a few counts of this clone. The chain recombines TRBV15 with TRBJ1-1; 11 bases agree with TRBD1. This CDR3 comprises 15 residues. CDR1 LNHNV and CDR2 YYDKDF come from the germline V gene (reference sequence). After removal of 8 bases from V and 4 bases from J, the junction contained 9 bases not matched to a gene. This CDR3 reads CATDRGQGVITEAFF. CDR3 nucleotide sequence: TGTGCCACCGACAGGGGACAGGGGGTGATCACTGAAGCTTTCTTT.

This sequence joins TRBV27 and TRBJ2-1, with 11 positions matching TRBD2. The CDR3 loop spans 16 amino acids. Germline loops: CDR1 MNHEY, CDR2 SMNVEV (reference sequence). V dropped 3 bases and J dropped 2; count of bases not matched to a gene: 3. CDR3: CASSFRLAGTYNEQFF. CDR3 in DNA: TGTGCCAGCAGTTTCCGACTAGCGGGGACCTACAATGAGCAGTTCTTC.

The chain combines TRBV2 with TRBJ1-2, with D tentatively TRBD1 (6 bases). V gave up 2 bases and J gave up 8 bases, with 12 bases separating them. The CDR3 has 13 residues. CDR1 and CDR2 from the germline V gene are SNHLY and FYNNEI. CDR3 residues: CASSERDNTGYTF. CDR3 nucleotide sequence: TGTGCCAGCAGTGAACGGGACAACACGGGCTACACCTTC.

The V gene is TRBV20-1, the J gene TRBJ2-1, with D perhaps TRBD2 (5 bases). This CDR3 region has 11 residues. Germline values: CDR1 DFQATT, CDR2 SNEGSKA (reference sequence). V lost 2 bases to trimming and J lost 15 bases, with 14 bases between them. CDR3 DNA sequence: TGCAGTGCTAGAACCAGGACTTCCCCGTTCTTC. Translating gives CSARTRTSPFF.

This clone was observed once. CDR3 nucleotide sequence: TGTGCCAGCAGCCCGCCGGGACAGGCCCCCTATGGCTACACCTTC. Residues: CASSPPGQAPYGYTF. The chain joins TRBV5-4 to TRBJ1-2; 8 nucleotides match TRBD1. Germline V gene sequence: CDR1 SGHNT, CDR2 YYREEE (reference sequence). This CDR3 has 15 amino acids. V dropped 4 bases and J dropped 4; count of bases not matched to a gene: 9.

The rearrangement links TRBV5-6 to TRBJ2-5; a weak D match, TRBD1 (6 bases). Trimming pared 0 bases from V and 5 bases from J, leaving 8 bases between. This CDR3 comprises 13 residues. CDR1 is SGHDT, CDR2 YYEEEE, per germline. CDR3 protein: CASSLEGDETQYF. The CDR3 DNA reads TGTGCCAGCAGCTTGGAGGGGGACGAGACCCAGTACTTC.

This clone has just one count. In nucleotides, the CDR3 is TGCGCCAGCAGCTCCCCGGGGACAGGGGGCGTACCGGCCCGAGAGACCCAGTACTTC. Amino acid sequence: CASSSPGTGGVPARETQYF. The J gene is TRBJ2-5, the V gene TRBV5-1; 12 positions agree with TRBD1. V was pared by 3 bases and J by 4 bases, with 16 bases of the junction left unmatched. The V gene's germline CDR1 is SGHRS and CDR2 YFSETQ. The CDR3 is 19 residues long.

This clone was recorded once. CDR3 in amino acids: CASSLARAGRGHEKLFF. In nucleotides, the CDR3 is TGTGCCAGCAGCTTAGCGCGGGCAGGCAGGGGGCATGAAAAACTGTTTTTT. The chain uses TRBV7-9 and TRBJ1-4; 8 bases match TRBD1. CDR3 length equals 17 residues. With 0 bases clipped from V and 6 bases from J, the junction kept 9 bases outside the gene matches. Germline V gene lookup returns CDR1 SEHNR and CDR2 FQNEAQ (reference sequence).

The chain recombines TRBV10-1 with TRBJ2-2, with a tentative D call TRBD2 (6 bases). The length of the CDR3 is 14 residues. The ends were cut back, 5 bases at V and 5 bases at J, with 12 bases in the middle. Germline V lookup: CDR1 WNHNN, CDR2 SYGVQD (reference sequence). The CDR3 sequence is CASSKAGGTGELFF. The CDR3 bases are TGCGCCAGCAGTAAAGCGGGCGGGACCGGGGAGCTGTTTTTT.

The V and J genes are TRBV27 and TRBJ2-7; D gene unclear. CDR1 and CDR2 from the germline V gene are MNHEY and SMNVEV (reference sequence). The CDR3 runs 13 residues. V was pared by 2 bases and J by 3 bases, with 8 bases between. CDR3 region: CASSLGQFYEQYF. Here the CDR3 DNA reads TGTGCCAGCAGTTTAGGGCAGTTCTACGAGCAGTACTTC.